Detailed here is one T cell receptor beta chain. Its target is not known. Sequencing used immunoSEQ multiplex PCR; TCRdb keeps in-frame clones, though not all of them. The sample shows about 59,000 clones, about 80% of them seen only once. The sample belongs to a study of OX40 agonist ivuxolimab in advanced cancers. Across the whole study: Patients were roughly 83% male with ages about 20 to 79, mean around 61. Study results and caveats: Antigen specificity remained undetermined for the expanded peripheral T cells.

Germline-derived CDR1 and CDR2 are SEHNR and FQNEAQ (reference sequence). The ends were cut back, 1 base at V and 2 bases at J, with 7 bases in the middle. The CDR3 runs to 14 residues. The sampling schedule covered blood at baseline, cycle 4 day 1, and cycle 7 day 1. The chain combines TRBV7-9 with TRBJ2-3, with D perhaps TRBD2 (5 bases). Here the sequenced sample was CD4+ or CD8+ T cells sorted from blood, taken in a trial of the OX40 agonist ivuxolimab. The receptor's source is an adult with an advanced solid tumor such as melanoma, head and neck, liver or kidney cancer. The DNA for the CDR3 is TGTGCCAGCAGCTTAGGAGCGGTCACAGATACGCAGTATTTT. Translating gives CASSLGAVTDTQYF.